This T cell receptor (beta chain) originates from a study of cytotoxic CD8 clonotypes in ibrutinib-treated CLL. Sequencing used immunoSEQ multiplex PCR; TCRdb keeps in-frame clones, though not all of them. The data show under 200,000 clones, roughly four fifths seen once. This clonotype was sampled from a human donor with chronic lymphocytic leukemia. The specimen comprised PBMCs, sampled after 12 months of ibrutinib treatment.

CDR3 DNA sequence: TGTGCCAGTTGGGACGGACGCACCGGGGAGCTGTTTTTT. Translating gives CASWDGRTGELFF. The rearrangement uses TRBV28 and TRBJ2-2, with D possibly called TRBD1 or TRBD2 (5 bases each). This CDR3 spans 13 amino acids. Trimming shortened V by 9 bases and J by 4 bases, and 12 bases separated the two germline ends. The germline gives CDR1 MDHEN, CDR2 SYDVKM.